These T cell receptor beta chains were read from a single sample in a study of T-cell memory formation after mild COVID-19. From the 5' RACE reads, TCRdb called clonotypes with MiXCR, one entry per CDR3 protein. The data show around 390,000 distinct CDR3 sequences, roughly 15% seen once. The sequencing sample was made of PBMCs or a T cell subset sorted from them (not recorded which). These receptors were obtained from a man aged 18 to 30 who had mild COVID-19 (a few samples of this study predate the infection). Cell type and time point are not known. The CDR3 runs from the conserved cysteine through the conserved F or W. The order of the fields is V gene, clone size, J gene, D gene, CDR3 protein, CDR3 DNA. D genes are given only for firm matches. Only part of the rows carry a size: once, few, many, or a class if the clone is expanded.

>TRBV7-2|NA|TRBJ2-1|TRBD1
CASSPGQVEQFF
TGTGCCAGCAGCCCCGGACAGGTCGAGCAGTTCTTC
>TRBV12-3/TRBV12-4|NA|TRBJ2-2|TRBD2
CASSPSGGVGELFF
TGTGCCAGCAGCCCCAGTGGGGGGGTCGGGGAGCTGTTTTTT
>TRBV3-1|few|TRBJ1-6|NA
CASSQETDYSPLHF
TGTGCCAGCAGCCAGGAAACCGACTATTCACCCCTCCACTTT
>TRBV3-1|NA|TRBJ2-3|TRBD2
CASSQGEQRGWTDTQYF
TGTGCCAGCAGCCAGGGAGAACAGCGGGGGTGGACAGATACGCAGTATTTT
>TRBV12-3/TRBV12-4|many|TRBJ2-7|NA
CASSSPHIDGSYEQYF
TGTGCCAGCAGTTCGCCCCACATCGATGGATCCTACGAGCAGTACTTC
>TRBV7-3|few|TRBJ2-2|NA
CASSFTGGGELFF
TGTGCCAGCAGCTTTACCGGAGGAGGGGAGCTGTTTTTT
>TRBV6-6|NA|TRBJ2-2|TRBD1
CASGQQGLNTGELFF
TGTGCCAGCGGACAACAGGGGCTGAACACCGGGGAGCTGTTTTTT
>TRBV7-9|few|TRBJ1-6|NA
CASSLDEVTPLHF
TGTGCCAGCAGCTTAGACGAGGTTACACCCCTCCACTTT
>TRBV6-5|NA|TRBJ1-2|NA
CASSYDGANYGYTF
TGTGCCAGCAGTTACGACGGAGCTAACTATGGCTACACCTTC
>TRBV5-5|NA|TRBJ2-1|TRBD1
CASSLTGPGGFGEQFF
TGTGCCAGCAGCTTGACAGGCCCAGGGGGATTCGGTGAGCAGTTCTTC
>TRBV12-3/TRBV12-4|NA|TRBJ2-1|NA
CASSRGSRQFF
TGTGCCAGCAGTCGGGGGTCGAGGCAGTTCTTC
>TRBV6-5|NA|TRBJ2-5|NA
CASKSGQETQYF
TGTGCCAGCAAATCGGGCCAAGAGACCCAGTACTTC
>TRBV5-1|many|TRBJ2-5|TRBD1
CASSPGQGGETQYF
TGCGCCAGCAGCCCGGGACAGGGGGGCGAGACCCAGTACTTC
>TRBV6-1|few|TRBJ2-5|NA
CASSEGKGSETQYF
TGTGCCAGCAGTGAGGGGAAAGGATCCGAGACCCAGTACTTC
>TRBV30|few|TRBJ1-1|TRBD1
CAWSAGTGVLTEAFF
TGTGCCTGGAGTGCGGGGACAGGGGTCCTCACTGAAGCTTTCTTT
>TRBV29-1|few|TRBJ2-3|NA
CSVEGFGGQGSTDTQYF
TGCAGCGTTGAAGGGTTTGGTGGCCAGGGGAGCACAGATACGCAGTATTTT
>TRBV6-5|NA|TRBJ2-1|NA
CASRGRVLERYNEQFF
TGTGCCAGCAGGGGACGGGTTTTGGAGCGATACAATGAGCAGTTCTTC
>TRBV20-1|NA|TRBJ2-3|TRBD1
CSAPRTGHTDTQYF
TGCAGTGCGCCTCGGACAGGACACACAGATACGCAGTATTTT
>TRBV7-9|few|TRBJ2-2|NA
CASSLMGPGELFF
TGTGCCAGCAGCTTAATGGGGCCCGGGGAGCTGTTTTTT
>TRBV4-3|few|TRBJ2-3|TRBD2
CASSPMASGAGDTQYF
TGCGCCAGCAGCCCCATGGCCAGCGGGGCTGGGGATACGCAGTATTTT
>TRBV5-1|few|TRBJ2-5|NA
CASSLAGLHQETQYF
TGCGCCAGCAGCTTGGCCGGACTACACCAAGAGACCCAGTACTTC
>TRBV10-3|few|TRBJ2-1|NA
CAIRGDFSYNEQFF
TGTGCCATCAGGGGGGACTTCTCCTACAATGAGCAGTTCTTC
>TRBV6-1|NA|TRBJ1-5|TRBD1
CASHTGEAGNQPQHF
TGTGCCAGCCACACAGGGGAAGCCGGCAATCAGCCCCAGCATTTT
>TRBV7-2|NA|TRBJ2-5|NA
CASSSPPLVTQYF
TGTGCCAGCAGCTCCCCACCCCTTGTGACCCAGTACTTC
>TRBV7-2|few|TRBJ1-2|NA
CASSLETRIYGYTF
TGTGCCAGCAGCTTAGAAACCCGGATCTATGGCTACACCTTC
>TRBV9|few|TRBJ1-4|TRBD1
CASSTETGEYEKLFF
TGTGCCAGCAGCACCGAGACAGGGGAATATGAAAAACTGTTTTTT
>TRBV5-1|NA|TRBJ1-4|TRBD1
CASGPYGTDNEKLFF
TGCGCCAGCGGACCGTACGGGACAGATAATGAAAAACTGTTTTTT
>TRBV5-1|few|TRBJ1-1|NA
CASSLRARGGLNTEAFF
TGCGCCAGCAGCTTGCGGGCGCGGGGGGGGCTGAACACTGAAGCTTTCTTT
>TRBV5-6|many|TRBJ1-5|NA
CASSGAGGNQPQHF
TGTGCCAGCAGCGGGGCAGGGGGCAATCAGCCCCAGCATTTT
>TRBV5-1|few|TRBJ2-2|NA
CASQAIGAGELFF
TGCGCCAGCCAGGCGATTGGTGCCGGGGAGCTGTTTTTT
>TRBV3-1|few|TRBJ1-5|NA
CASSQDTGRYQPQHF
TGTGCCAGCAGCCAAGATACCGGGCGGTATCAGCCCCAGCATTTT
>TRBV24-1|few|TRBJ2-1|NA
CATSQTGGKEQFF
TGTGCCACCAGTCAGACCGGCGGGAAGGAGCAGTTCTTC
>TRBV7-2|NA|TRBJ2-2|NA
CASSLDSGGRAGELFF
TGTGCCAGCAGCTTAGATTCAGGAGGAAGGGCCGGGGAGCTGTTTTTT
>TRBV14|NA|TRBJ2-7|NA
CASSQGRGWKYF
TGTGCCAGCAGCCAAGGCCGGGGGTGGAAGTACTTC
>TRBV20-1|few|TRBJ1-4|NA
CSARDTGAQGKLFF
TGCAGTGCTAGAGATACAGGCGCCCAAGGAAAACTGTTTTTT
>TRBV9|NA|TRBJ1-2|TRBD1
CASSATGGPLGYTF
TGTGCCAGCAGCGCAACAGGGGGCCCCCTGGGCTACACCTTC
>TRBV2|NA|TRBJ2-7|NA
CASNRAPYEQYF
TGTGCCAGCAACAGGGCCCCCTACGAGCAGTACTTC
>TRBV9|few|TRBJ2-5|NA
CASSVGTPNGGYQETQYF
TGTGCCAGCAGCGTAGGGACCCCTAATGGAGGATACCAAGAGACCCAGTACTTC
>TRBV24-1|NA|TRBJ2-2|NA
CATSDWDLGELFF
TGTGCCACCAGTGATTGGGACCTCGGGGAGCTGTTTTTT
>TRBV19|few|TRBJ1-5|NA
CASNSEGGYQPQHF
TGTGCCAGTAATTCGGAGGGGGGCTATCAGCCCCAGCATTTT
>TRBV12-3/TRBV12-4|NA|TRBJ2-1|TRBD2
CASATSSGAAYNEQFF
TGTGCCAGCGCCACTTCTAGCGGGGCAGCCTACAATGAGCAGTTCTTC
>TRBV4-3|NA|TRBJ2-6|NA
CASSQGSLPGANVLTF
TGCGCCAGCAGCCAAGGCTCCCTTCCTGGGGCCAACGTCCTGACTTTC
>TRBV20-1|NA|TRBJ2-5|NA
CSARAGESRETQYF
TGCAGTGCTAGGGCAGGGGAATCCAGGGAGACCCAGTACTTC
>TRBV7-8|many|TRBJ1-2|NA
CASSPVRALSGYTF
TGTGCCAGCAGCCCTGTCAGGGCCCTATCAGGCTACACCTTC
>TRBV18|few|TRBJ2-6|NA
CASSPLQEVSGANVLTF
TGTGCCAGCTCACCACTACAGGAGGTCTCTGGGGCCAACGTCCTGACTTTC
>TRBV7-2|NA|TRBJ2-3|NA
CASSFGTLSSTDTQYF
TGTGCCAGCAGCTTTGGGACCCTTTCTAGCACAGATACGCAGTATTTT